These 18 T cell receptor beta chains share one sample of origin, sequenced in a study of blood T cell repertoires in COVID-19. This table comes from immunoSEQ multiplex PCR, and its TCRdb copy is limited to in-frame clones, with some not included. This table holds around 60,000 clones, approximately 88% found once. The sequenced material came from peripheral blood. Source of these receptors: a man between 60 and 75 years old with COVID-19, enrolled during active disease.

The chain combines TRBV18 with TRBJ1-3; D is undetermined. The CDR3 runs to 13 residues. V lost 3 bases, J lost 2 bases, and 5 bases lay in between. The germline V gene encodes CDR1 KGHSH and CDR2 LQKENI. The CDR3 sequence: CASSPPAGNTIYF. CDR3 in DNA: TGTGCCAGCTCACCCCCGGCTGGAAACACCATATATTTT.

The rearrangement links TRBV7-3 to TRBJ2-2; 10 positions match TRBD2. The length of the CDR3 is 18 residues. CDR1 is SGHTA, CDR2 FQGTGA, per germline. V shed 5 bases, J shed 0 bases, and the junction held 9 bases outside the gene matches. In DNA form, the CDR3 reads TGTGCCAGCAGCCCCAGCCGTAGCGGGGGGCCGAACACCGGGGAGCTGTTTTTT. Translation: CASSPSRSGGPNTGELFF.

J is TRBJ1-6 and V is TRBV11-2; no clear D gene. V dropped 1 base and J dropped 9 bases, with 13 bases sitting between them. Germline V gene lookup returns CDR1 SGHAT and CDR2 FQNNGV. CDR3 size: 15 residues. This CDR3 reads CASSLGEVARSPLHF. CDR3 DNA sequence: TGTGCCAGCAGCTTAGGCGAGGTGGCGCGTTCACCCCTCCACTTT.

V and J are TRBV18 and TRBJ1-1; D may be TRBD1 (5 bases). CDR3 length: 14 amino acids. V lost 1 base and J 6 bases, leaving 12 bases between the germline ends. In germline, CDR1 is KGHSH, CDR2 LQKENI. The DNA of the CDR3 is TGTGCCAGCTCACCACAGGGGTATAGCTCTGAAGCTTTCTTT. Its protein is CASSPQGYSSEAFF.

J is TRBJ2-7 and V is TRBV18; 10 bases are shared with TRBD2. The V gene end was trimmed by 3 bases and the J gene end by 4 bases; junction bases not matched to a gene: 3. The germline gives CDR1 KGHSH, CDR2 LQKENI. CDR3 length: 14 amino acids. The chain's CDR3 is CASSPGTSVYEQYF. The CDR3 DNA reads TGTGCCAGCTCACCCGGGACTAGCGTATACGAGCAGTACTTC.

The rearrangement joins TRBV18 to TRBJ2-7; TRBD1 might be the D (5 bases). Germline CDR1 and CDR2: KGHSH and LQKENI. V shed 1 base and J shed 3 bases, with 16 bases lying between them. This CDR3 is built from 16 residues. In DNA form, the CDR3 reads TGTGCCAGCTCACCACTTGGGCGGTCAGGGTTCTACGAGCAGTACTTC. Amino acids: CASSPLGRSGFYEQYF.

Remarks on this clone: The junction shows a germline mismatch at one end, possibly a read error. The rearrangement links TRBV4-1 to TRBJ2-7, with 8 bases matching TRBD1. CDR3 length: 15 residues. CDR1 is MGHRA and CDR2 is YSYEKL in the germline V gene. The CDR3 is CASSHVDRGGYGQYF. The CDR3 coding sequence is TGCGCCAGCAGCCACGTAGACAGGGGAGGATACGGGCAGTACTTC.

V usage is TRBV27 and J usage is TRBJ2-4, with TRBD2 as a possible D gene (6 bases). The CDR3 sequence is 14 residues long. V was pared by 2 bases and J by 2 bases, with 7 bases between. From germline, CDR1 is MNHEY and CDR2 SMNVEV (reference sequence). The CDR3 is CASSLAGTKNIQYF. The DNA of the CDR3 is TGTGCCAGCAGTTTAGCGGGAACCAAAAACATTCAGTACTTC.

This clone was observed a single time. The chain combines TRBV19 with TRBJ1-2; the D gene is possibly TRBD1 (5 bases). V was trimmed by 7 bases and J by 7 bases, leaving 19 bases between them. Germline values: CDR1 LNHDA, CDR2 SQIVND (reference sequence). There are 14 residues in the CDR3. Here the CDR3 DNA reads TGTGCCAGTACCACCCCGGGACTCCATGGTGGCTACACCTTC. Amino acid sequence: CASTTPGLHGGYTF.

The chain carries TRBV6-1 and TRBJ2-5; the match to TRBD2 covers 15 bases. Germline lookup yields CDR1 MNHNS and CDR2 SASEGT. V gave up 3 bases and J gave up 5 bases; unmatched junction bases: 13. The CDR3 totals 19 residues. The CDR3 sequence: CASSDPDRRTSGRGETQYF. The CDR3 coding sequence is TGTGCCAGCAGTGACCCGGACCGGCGGACTAGCGGGAGGGGCGAGACCCAGTACTTC.

This chain uses TRBV10-3 with TRBJ1-1; 8 bases fit TRBD1. The CDR3 has 14 residues. Unmatched junction bases numbered 3, after V lost 2 bases and J lost 4 bases. Per the germline V gene, CDR1 is ENHRY and CDR2 is SYGVKD. For the CDR3, the DNA is TGTGCCATCAGTGAGCCAGGGGGCTTCACTGAAGCTTTCTTT. Its protein product is CAISEPGGFTEAFF.

The gene calls are TRBV28 and TRBJ2-7, with a weak D call TRBD2 (5 bases). The V and J ends lost 3 bases and 0 bases respectively, with 9 bases between them. This CDR3 spans 14 amino acids. CDR1 MDHEN and CDR2 SYDVKM come from the germline V gene. DNA for the CDR3: TGTGCCAGCAGTTTCAGCGGCAACTCCTACGAGCAGTACTTC. It encodes CASSFSGNSYEQYF.

This clone was observed a few times. The chain links TRBV11-2 to TRBJ2-5, with 9 positions matching TRBD1. This CDR3 spans 18 amino acids. V shed 0 bases, J shed 3 bases, and the junction held 11 bases outside the gene matches. Germline-derived CDR1 and CDR2 are SGHAT and FQNNGV. The CDR3 region has the DNA TGTGCCAGCAGCTTAGATTGGATAGGGGACAGGGAAAAAGAGACCCAGTACTTC. It translates to CASSLDWIGDREKETQYF.

This chain connects TRBV7-9 to TRBJ1-4; D gene ambiguous. V was cut by 1 base and J by 4 bases, with 7 bases left in between. Germline CDR1 is SEHNR and CDR2 is FQNEAQ (reference sequence). There are 14 residues in the CDR3. CDR3 amino acids: CASSLGQNNEKLFF. The CDR3 DNA reads as TGTGCCAGCAGCTTAGGTCAGAATAATGAAAAACTGTTTTTT. Complete variable domain (other parts from reference TRBV7-9 and TRBJ1-4): DTGVSQNPRHKITKRGQNVTFRCDPISEHNRLYWYRQTLGQGPEFLTYFQNEAQLEKSRLLSDRFSAERPKGSFSTLEIQRTEQGDSAMYLCASSLGQNNEKLFFGSGTQLSVL.

V is TRBV20-1 and J is TRBJ2-3, with 9 bases that match TRBD2. The CDR3 loop spans 15 amino acids. With V trimmed by 3 bases and J by 0 bases, 4 bases remained unmatched. In germline, CDR1 is DFQATT, CDR2 SNEGSKA (reference sequence). CDR3 DNA: TGCAGTGCTAGTGCGGGACTAGCAAGCACAGATACGCAGTATTTT. This gives the protein CSASAGLASTDTQYF.

The rearrangement joins TRBV10-1 to TRBJ1-3; TRBD1 is a possible D gene (5 bases). CDR3 length: 16 residues. Germline V gene lookup returns CDR1 WNHNN and CDR2 SYGVQD (reference sequence). Trimming cost V 6 bases and J 0 bases, with 15 bases left between them. The CDR3 bases are TGCGCCAGCAGCACGGAGGGGTTTTACTCTGGAAACACCATATATTTT. Translated, it gives CASSTEGFYSGNTIYF.

The V and J genes are TRBV5-1 and TRBJ1-1; D gene ambiguous. Germline V lookup: CDR1 SGHRS, CDR2 YFSETQ. V was trimmed by 5 bases and J by 4 bases, leaving 15 bases between them. The length of the CDR3 is 14 residues. DNA for the CDR3: TGCGCCAGCAGGGAGGGTAGCGTCTTCACTGAAGCTTTCTTT. Residues: CASREGSVFTEAFF.

This rearrangement joins TRBV5-1 to TRBJ2-1; 10 nucleotides align to TRBD2. V lost 0 bases to trimming and J lost 5 bases; unmatched junction nucleotides: 2. From germline, CDR1 is SGHRS and CDR2 YFSETQ. This CDR3 comprises 15 residues. CDR3 DNA: TGCGCCAGCAGCTTGGTGCTAGCGGGGGACAATGAGCAGTTCTTC. Its translation: CASSLVLAGDNEQFF. Supplemented by reference TRBV5-1 and TRBJ2-1, the full variable domain reads KAGVTQTPRYLIKTRGQQVTLSCSPISGHRSVSWYQQTPGQGLQFLFEYFSETQRNKGNFPGRFSGRQFSNSRSEMNVSTLELGDSALYLCASSLVLAGDNEQFFGPGTRLTVL.